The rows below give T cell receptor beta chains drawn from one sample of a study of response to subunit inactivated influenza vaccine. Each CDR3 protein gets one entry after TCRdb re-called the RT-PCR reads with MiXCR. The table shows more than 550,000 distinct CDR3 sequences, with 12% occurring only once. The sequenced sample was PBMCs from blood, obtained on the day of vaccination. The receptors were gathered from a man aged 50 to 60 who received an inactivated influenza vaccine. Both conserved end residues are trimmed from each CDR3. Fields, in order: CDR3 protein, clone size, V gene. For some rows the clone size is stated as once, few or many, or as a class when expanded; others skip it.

CDR3 protein: SARGGQGANEQF; clone size: NA; V gene: TRBV20-1
CDR3 protein: ASHRAFLEATEAF; clone size: NA; V gene: TRBV6-2/TRBV6-3
CDR3 protein: ASSYQGRMNTEAF; clone size: many; V gene: TRBV13
CDR3 protein: SADIAGVPDTQY; clone size: few; V gene: TRBV20-1
CDR3 protein: ASGGGGTGPYEQY; clone size: few; V gene: TRBV5-1
CDR3 protein: ASSLAWDRADNEQF; clone size: NA; V gene: TRBV7-9
CDR3 protein: ASSPEKGTDTQY; clone size: few; V gene: TRBV5-4
CDR3 protein: ASRGHYEQY; clone size: few; V gene: TRBV28
CDR3 protein: ATSRAPLGGPTDTQY; clone size: NA; V gene: TRBV15
CDR3 protein: ASSQDKGRQPQH; clone size: NA; V gene: TRBV4-3
CDR3 protein: ASSWTGVENYGYT; clone size: few; V gene: TRBV6-5
CDR3 protein: ASRRRQGDGYT; clone size: NA; V gene: TRBV7-9
CDR3 protein: ASSSPLGASGTYNEQF; clone size: few; V gene: TRBV28
CDR3 protein: ASSPDRRPTGTQY; clone size: many; V gene: TRBV7-2
CDR3 protein: ASSLGPYGSYEQY; clone size: NA; V gene: TRBV19
CDR3 protein: ASSPRAATGLNEQF; clone size: few; V gene: TRBV18
CDR3 protein: ASSKSSGRAAYNEQF; clone size: NA; V gene: TRBV7-9